Sequencing of this T cell receptor beta chain was carried out in a study of blood T cell repertoires in COVID-19. This CDR3 has 13 amino acids. V was shortened by 5 bases and J by 7 bases, with 13 bases between the two germline ends. Germline CDR1 reads SGHTA; CDR2 reads FQGNSA. Using immunoSEQ multiplex PCR, the repertoire was profiled, and TCRdb retains in-frame clones only, with some absent. The table lists roughly 33,000 clones, approximately 91% of them singletons. This chain uses TRBV7-2 with TRBJ2-3; D unclear. The sequence came from a human donor in a cohort sampled during active COVID-19. Sequenced input: peripheral blood. The CDR3 nucleotides read TGTGCCAGCAGCCCCCTAAACCCCAATACGCAGTATTTT. Residues: CASSPLNPNTQYF.